This T cell receptor (beta chain) comes out of a study of T cell responses to AZD1222 COVID-19 vaccine. About the research overall: Samples with a second dose at about 4 or about 12 weeks were pooled together.

The length of the CDR3 is 18 residues. Study-level results: Baseline testing showed seropositivity in only five to seven AZD1222 recipients. Spike-specific TCR repertoires showed rising breadth and depth after two AZD1222 doses. Targets within unmutated variant regions were reportedly found for nearly half of spike-specific TCRs.

Only in-frame clones appear in the TCRdb table, and some are missing; sequencing was by immunoSEQ multiplex PCR. The table includes around 100,000 clones, over 90% detected once. The count of this clone is one. Antigen unknown. The receptor's source is an adult in good health. The chain has TRBV21-1 and TRBJ2-7; the table calls TRBD2, which could not be checked here. TRBV21-1 is described as a pseudogene. The starting material was peripheral blood, obtained on day 0 of AZD1222 vaccination. The CDR3: CAFRVSGRRTSPSYEQYF. CDR3 DNA: TGTGCCTTCCGAGTTTCAGGACGGCGGACTTCCCCCTCCTACGAGCAGTACTTC.